This T cell receptor beta chain was sequenced during a study of metastatic and nonmetastatic thyroid tumors. Study background: It was across blood and tumor or nodule tissue from malignant and benign thyroid patients that repertoires were compared.

V was shortened by 3 bases and J by 3 bases, with 12 bases between the two germline ends. The germline CDR1 and CDR2 sequences are DFQATT and SNEGSKA (reference sequence). The CDR3 extends over 13 amino acids. Original analysis: The authors used CDR3 differences across clinicopathological groups to build a distant-metastasis classifier for papillary thyroid cancer. TCRdb reanalyzed the PCR reads with MiXCR. TCRdb assigned the V and J calls; the authors' analysis was not used. This repertoire shows about 6,000 clones, 25% to 30% found once; its top ten account for about 20%. To note about this clone: Its antigen is undetermined.

Ahead of thyroid surgery, no patient had received treatment of any kind. Broader study findings: Benign nodules were reported to have significantly lower TCR beta diversity than malignant thyroid tumors, in blood and tumor.

This sequence joins TRBV20-1 and TRBJ2-7; D possibly matches TRBD1 or TRBD2 (5 bases each). This clonotype originated in a female donor with papillary thyroid cancer or a benign thyroid nodule (not recorded which). Some clones in this sample may be carry-over from other donors' samples. Sequences were obtained from adjacent normal tissue. This chain's CDR3 is CSASAGRGYEQYF. The CDR3 DNA follows: TGCAGTGCTAGCGCAGGGAGAGGCTACGAGCAGTACTTC.